Shown below are 15 T cell receptor beta chains from a single sample sequenced in a study of T cells in localized non-small cell lung cancer. Profiling relied on immunoSEQ multiplex PCR, and the TCRdb table lists in-frame clones only, not all of them. This table has 72,000 or so clones, roughly 86% appearing once. This material consisted of peripheral blood, taken before any cancer treatment. The receptors were sampled from a female donor older than 55 with stage I lung adenocarcinoma.

This clone has a single count. V and J are TRBV10-2 and TRBJ1-1, with D possibly TRBD1 on 5 matching bases. This CDR3 contains 14 residues. Trimming shortened V by 1 base and J by 6 bases, and 12 bases separated the two germline ends. From germline, CDR1 is WSHSY and CDR2 SAAADI. The chain's CDR3 is CASSELRGGAEAFF. CDR3 DNA: TGCGCCAGCAGTGAGTTAAGGGGCGGCGCTGAAGCTTTCTTT.

V is TRBV11-3 and J is TRBJ2-5, with 12 bases matching TRBD2. With V trimmed by 5 bases and J by 6 bases, 10 bases remained unmatched. CDR3 size: 16 residues. The V gene's germline CDR1 is SGHNT and CDR2 YENEEA. CDR3 bases: TGTGCCAGCAGCCAAGTGACTAGCGGGAGTCCTAAGACCCAGTACTTC. Protein: CASSQVTSGSPKTQYF.

V and J are TRBV5-1 and TRBJ1-2; unclear D gene. V was cut by 4 bases and J by 7 bases, with 17 bases left in between. CDR1 is SGHRS, CDR2 YFSETQ, per germline. This CDR3 has 14 residues. The CDR3 loop reads CASSPETPIAGYTF. The CDR3 DNA reads as TGCGCCAGCAGCCCCGAGACCCCAATTGCTGGCTACACCTTC.

The chain joins TRBV11-3 to TRBJ2-2; 7 bases fit TRBD1. Germline V gene lookup returns CDR1 SGHNT and CDR2 YENEEA. The J segment lost 3 bases and the V segment lost 5 bases, leaving 6 bases of the junction unmatched. The CDR3 is made up of 15 amino acids. The CDR3 DNA reads TGTGCCAGCAGCCGCAGACAGGGTGACACCGGGGAGCTGTTTTTT. Amino acid sequence: CASSRRQGDTGELFF.

This clone was counted once. J is TRBJ1-4 and V is TRBV14, with 8 bases aligning to TRBD1. Germline V gene sequence: CDR1 SGHDN, CDR2 FVKESK. V lost 3 bases, J lost 8 bases, and 8 bases stayed unmatched. The CDR3 is 15 amino acids. CDR3 protein: CASSHLDRDEEKLFF. The CDR3 coding sequence is TGTGCCAGCAGCCACCTGGACAGGGACGAGGAAAAACTGTTTTTT.

V is TRBV6-1 and J is TRBJ2-1, with 8 bases aligning to TRBD2. The J segment lost 7 bases and the V segment lost 4 bases, leaving 6 bases of the junction unmatched. In germline, CDR1 is MNHNS, CDR2 SASEGT. The CDR3 has 14 amino acids. The CDR3 loop reads CASSGSGELNEQFF. In DNA form, the CDR3 reads TGTGCCAGCAGTGGTAGCGGGGAGCTGAATGAGCAGTTCTTC.

The chain recombines TRBV2 with TRBJ2-2; D is tentatively TRBD1 or TRBD2 (5 bases each). Germline CDR1 reads SNHLY; CDR2 reads FYNNEI. Trimming cost V 6 bases and J 5 bases, with 10 bases left between them. The CDR3 sequence is 13 residues long. The CDR3 coding sequence is TGTGCCAGCAGGTTGGGGGATACCGGGGAGCTGTTTTTT. Translation: CASRLGDTGELFF. Looking up the rest from reference TRBV2 and TRBJ2-2 gives the full variable domain: EPEVTQTPSHQVTQMGQEVILRCVPISNHLYFYWYRQILGQKVEFLVSFYNNEISEKSEIFDDQFSVERPDGSNFTLKIRSTKLEDSAMYFCASRLGDTGELFFGEGSRLTVL.

The chain couples TRBV5-1 to TRBJ1-2; TRBD1 agrees at 7 bases. V was clipped by 1 base and J by 7 bases; unmatched bases: 7. CDR3 length equals 14 residues. From germline, CDR1 is SGHRS and CDR2 YFSETQ. The CDR3 DNA reads TGCGCCAGCAGCTTGCCAGGGGGGGAATCTGGCTACACCTTC. Encoded protein: CASSLPGGESGYTF.

The chain employs TRBV5-4 and TRBJ2-3, with 7 bases matching TRBD1. Germline V gene sequence: CDR1 SGHNT, CDR2 YYREEE (reference sequence). The CDR3 contains 15 residues. Losses at the gene ends were 0 bases for V and 4 bases for J; bases not matched to a gene: 5. The CDR3 bases are TGTGCCAGCAGCTTGGCCACAGGGGTTGCAGATACGCAGTATTTT. Protein product: CASSLATGVADTQYF. The entire variable domain, with the rest obtained from reference TRBV5-4 and TRBJ2-3, is as follows: ETGVTQSPTHLIKTRGQQVTLRCSSQSGHNTVSWYQQALGQGPQFIFQYYREEENGRGNFPPRFSGLQFPNYSSELNVNALELDDSALYLCASSLATGVADTQYFGPGTRLTVL.

The chain combines TRBV7-8 with TRBJ1-6, with 8 bases identical to TRBD1. Germline assignment: CDR1 SGHVS and CDR2 FQNEAQ. CDR3 size: 16 residues. V lost 0 bases to trimming and J lost 10 bases; unmatched junction nucleotides: 8. The CDR3 loop is CASSLAARTGHSPLHF. For the CDR3, the DNA is TGTGCCAGCAGCTTAGCGGCGAGGACAGGGCACTCACCCCTCCACTTT.

This chain connects TRBV9 to TRBJ2-3; D gene uncertain. This CDR3 is 15 amino acids long. From germline, CDR1 is SGDLS and CDR2 YYNGEE. Trimming left V 2 bases short and J 3 bases short, with 13 bases between. CDR3 nucleotides: TGTGCCAGCAGCGTTGGGTCCCCGCGGACAGATACGCAGTATTTT. Translating it yields CASSVGSPRTDTQYF.

This chain joins TRBV5-6 and TRBJ1-6; D remains ambiguous. Per germline, CDR1 SGHDT and CDR2 YYEEEE. This CDR3 contains 12 residues. The ends were cut back, 0 bases at V and 9 bases at J, with 4 bases in the middle. CDR3 amino acids: CASSLASSPLHF. The CDR3 DNA reads as TGTGCCAGCAGCTTGGCCAGTTCACCCCTCCACTTT.

The J gene is TRBJ1-2, the V gene TRBV5-4; possible D gene TRBD1, 6 bases. The CDR3 is 14 residues long. CDR1 is SGHNT, CDR2 YYREEE, per germline (reference sequence). The V gene lost 2 bases and the J gene lost 3 bases, with 11 bases spanning the gap. The CDR3 loop is CASSLTGADYGYTF. The CDR3 nucleotides read TGTGCCAGCAGCTTAACGGGGGCGGACTATGGCTACACCTTC.

V and J are TRBV2 and TRBJ1-1, with no clear D. V was pared by 9 bases and J by 0 bases, with 8 bases between. The CDR3 consists of 12 residues. Per germline, CDR1 SNHLY and CDR2 FYNNEI. The CDR3 nucleotides read TGTGCCAGGAAGGATCTGAACACTGAAGCTTTCTTT. It encodes CARKDLNTEAFF.

CDR3 sequence reads: CASSLTEVEQYF. DNA for the CDR3: TGTGCCAGCAGCCTAACAGAGGTCGAGCAGTACTTC. The chain combines TRBV5-8 with TRBJ2-7; D unclear. V shed 4 bases and J shed 6 bases, with 11 bases lying between them. CDR3 length: 12 amino acids. Per germline, CDR1 SGHTS and CDR2 YDEGEE. The whole variable domain, remainder taken from reference TRBV5-8 and TRBJ2-7, is EAGVTQSPTHLIKTRGQQATLRCSPISGHTSVYWYQQALGLGLQFLLWYDEGEERNRGNFPPRFSGRQFPNYSSELNVNALELEDSALYLCASSLTEVEQYFGPGTRLTVT.